This TCR beta chain was retrieved from a study of neoadjuvant anti-PD-1 for oral cavity cancer. Time point specified: after neoadjuvant nivolumab, at surgical resection. From germline, CDR1 is LNHDA and CDR2 SQIVND (reference sequence). V lost 9 bases and J lost 5; bases outside the gene matches: 14. The CDR3 runs to 16 residues. Generated by immunoSEQ multiplex PCR, the TCRdb table keeps only in-frame clones and is missing some. The sample consists of around 67,000 clones, 80% to 90% of them appearing once. This receptor was taken from a person between 40 and 85 years old with oral cavity squamous cell carcinoma. This chain links TRBV19 with TRBJ2-5; TRBD1 agrees at 11 bases. Sequencing used PBMCs, obtained after nivolumab (anti-PD-1) treatment. In DNA form, the CDR3 reads TGTGCCAGCCGGAACCCCGGACAGGGGGCGGGGGAGACCCAGTACTTC. Its protein product is CASRNPGQGAGETQYF.